The 30 T cell receptor beta chains given below trace back to one sample, sequenced in a study of post-analysis software for immune sequencing data. Study observations and caveats: Patients carried a handful of TRBV segments more frequently than controls did, and TRBV5-6, TRBV5-1 and TRBV20-1 were among them.

Their specific antigens are unknown. Prepared libraries of TCR beta cDNA carried unique molecular identifiers. MiXCR, run by TCRdb on the PCR reads, gives a single entry per CDR3 protein. In the table there are some 450,000 distinct CDR3 sequences, approximately 45% of which are singletons. Sequencing was done on a sample of blood. All receptors derive from a girl aged 10-17 years with multiple sclerosis.

In its sample, this clonotype was seen a few times. This chain links TRBV7-9 with TRBJ2-3; D is ambiguous. Germline V CDR1 and CDR2: SEHNR, FQNEAQ (reference sequence). Trimming took off 2 bases at V and 1 base at J, with 10 bases between the two ends. This CDR3 comprises 15 residues. This CDR3 is CASSLSEYRTDTQYF. For the CDR3, the DNA is TGTGCCAGCAGCTTATCAGAGTACCGCACAGATACGCAGTATTTT.

CDR3 sequence reads: CASSFGTANYEQYF. The CDR3 DNA follows: TGTGCCAGCAGCTTCGGGACAGCCAACTACGAGCAGTACTTC. The chain is built from TRBV7-9 and TRBJ2-4, with 7 bases fitting TRBD1. The tail of the sequence fits TRBJ2-7 better, so the J call may be wrong. Per the germline V gene, CDR1 is SEHNR and CDR2 is FQNEAQ (reference sequence). The CDR3 loop spans 14 amino acids.

This clonotype has just a few counts. The rearrangement joins TRBV6-5 to TRBJ2-7; 9 nucleotides match TRBD2. The CDR3 has 16 amino acids. Trimming took 5 bases from V and 2 from J; bases not matched to a gene: 10. In germline, CDR1 is MNHEY, CDR2 SVGAGI. CDR3 DNA: TGTGCCAGCAGTCCCCTAGGTGCTAGCGGGGCCTACGAGCAGTACTTC. It specifies CASSPLGASGAYEQYF.

This chain connects TRBV4-3 to TRBJ2-7; 7 bases agree with TRBD2. Trimming cost V 0 bases and J 5 bases; bases outside gene matches: 7. The germline CDR1 and CDR2 sequences are LGHNA and YSLEER. The CDR3 consists of 15 residues. Here the CDR3 reads CASSQDLGGRNEQYF. The CDR3 DNA reads as TGCGCCAGCAGCCAAGATCTTGGCGGGAGAAACGAGCAGTACTTC.

V usage is TRBV9 and J usage is TRBJ2-5; unclear D gene. V was cut by 4 bases and J by 2 bases, with 9 bases left in between. This CDR3 has 13 residues. Germline CDR1 is SGDLS and CDR2 is YYNGEE. CDR3 DNA: TGTGCCAGCAGCCCATCACCACAAGAGACCCAGTACTTC. Amino acids: CASSPSPQETQYF.

The chain combines TRBV27 with TRBJ2-2; 9 bases are a match to TRBD1. CDR3 length: 17 residues. With 1 base clipped from V and 5 bases from J, the junction kept 8 bases outside the gene matches. Germline lookup yields CDR1 MNHEY and CDR2 SMNVEV (reference sequence). CDR3 DNA sequence: TGTGCCAGCAGTTTATGGGTCCGGACAGGGGTGACCGGGGAGCTGTTTTTT. Protein sequence: CASSLWVRTGVTGELFF.

This clonotype was observed a few times. The chain uses TRBV29-1 and TRBJ2-1, with 11 bases matching TRBD2. This CDR3 spans 14 amino acids. The V and J ends lost 7 bases and 3 bases, in that order; junction bases with no gene match: 5. In germline, CDR1 is SQVTM, CDR2 ANQGSEA. As DNA, the CDR3 is TGCAGCGCTGTAGCGGGAGGGATCTACAATGAGCAGTTCTTC. Translating it yields CSAVAGGIYNEQFF.

This rearrangement joins TRBV20-1 to TRBJ2-4, with 10 bases matching TRBD2. The tail of the sequence fits TRBJ2-7 better, so the J call may be wrong. The CDR3 length is 17 residues. Germline loops: CDR1 DFQATT, CDR2 SNEGSKA (reference sequence). CDR3 DNA: TGCAGTGCTAGTCCTAGGGCTAGCGGGAGTCTGCCCTACGAGCAGTACTTC. It translates to CSASPRASGSLPYEQYF.

This chain links TRBV4-3 with TRBJ2-1, with D possibly matching TRBD2 (6 bases). Judging by the DNA end, TRBJ2-7 fits better; the J call may be wrong. This CDR3 region has 14 residues. Germline lookup yields CDR1 LGHNA and CDR2 YSLEER. The DNA of the CDR3 is TGCGCCAGCAGCCAGTTAACGGGAGCCAATGAGCAGTACTTC. Residues: CASSQLTGANEQYF.

CDR3 sequence (DNA): TGTGCCAGCAGTTTAACTAGCGGGATGGGCAATGAGCAGTTCTTC. Its protein product is CASSLTSGMGNEQFF. The rearrangement links TRBV28 to TRBJ2-1, with 10 bases identical to TRBD2. Germline V gene lookup returns CDR1 MDHEN and CDR2 SYDVKM. This CDR3 is 15 amino acids long. Germline trimming cut 2 bases from V and 6 bases from J; bases unmatched to any gene: 4.

The chain combines TRBV29-1 with TRBJ2-4; 8 bases agree with TRBD1. Germline lookup yields CDR1 SQVTM and CDR2 ANQGSEA. The V and J ends lost 2 bases and 6 bases, in that order; junction bases with no gene match: 3. The CDR3 has 13 residues. The CDR3 sequence: CSVERQGRNIQYF. CDR3 nucleotide sequence: TGCAGCGTTGAAAGACAGGGGAGAAACATTCAGTACTTC.

In the case of this clonotype: An end of the junction does not agree with germline; a read error may underlie this. This chain joins TRBV7-9 and TRBJ2-7; 9 bases map to TRBD1. Germline CDR1 reads SEHNR; CDR2 reads FQNEAQ (reference sequence). The CDR3 runs to 16 residues. CDR3 amino acids: CVSSPGPGTGSYEQYF. The CDR3 DNA sequence: TGTGTCAGCAGCCCCGGCCCTGGGACAGGGTCCTACGAGCAGTACTTC.

Turning to this clonotype: The junction departs from the called germline gene at one end, perhaps through a read error. The chain combines TRBV20-1 with TRBJ1-6; no definite D call. The CDR3 extends over 15 amino acids. Germline CDR1 reads DFQATT; CDR2 reads SNEGSKA (reference sequence). As DNA, the CDR3 is TGCAGTGCGAGCGGGCGGACTTCCTCTAATTCACCCCTCCACTTT. Its translation is CSASGRTSSNSPLHF.

This clonotype was seen a few times. The chain combines TRBV29-1 with TRBJ1-1; TRBD1 might be the D (5 bases). Germline V lookup: CDR1 SQVTM, CDR2 ANQGSEA. CDR3 length equals 16 residues. With 3 bases removed from V and 4 bases from J, the gap between germline ends came to 21 bases. The CDR3 nucleotides read TGCAGCGTTGAGGAATCGGGATCCTCCGGGGGCACTGAAGCTTTCTTT. It translates to CSVEESGSSGGTEAFF.

This chain links TRBV7-3 with TRBJ2-1; TRBD2 agrees at 10 bases. CDR3 length equals 16 residues. With 2 bases clipped from V and 6 bases from J, the junction kept 7 bases outside the gene matches. CDR1 and CDR2 (germline): SGHTA, FQGTGA. CDR3 sequence: CASSLVPAGGSNEQFF. CDR3 bases: TGTGCCAGCAGCTTAGTTCCAGCGGGAGGGTCCAATGAGCAGTTCTTC.

A few counts support this clonotype. The chain joins TRBV4-2 to TRBJ2-1; D perhaps matches TRBD1 (6 bases). CDR1 LGHNA and CDR2 YNFKEQ come from the germline V gene. This CDR3 spans 15 amino acids. The V end was cut by 4 bases, the J end by 6 bases, with 16 bases between. The CDR3: CASSPLGLGGNEQFF. CDR3 nucleotides: TGTGCCAGCAGCCCCTTAGGCCTAGGGGGCAATGAGCAGTTCTTC.

The gene calls are TRBV5-1 and TRBJ2-1; 7 nucleotides match TRBD1. Trimming cost V 4 bases and J 0 bases; bases outside gene matches: 4. Germline V lookup: CDR1 SGHRS, CDR2 YFSETQ. The CDR3 is 15 amino acids. The CDR3 DNA follows: TGCGCCAGCAGCAGCCGGGACAGCTCCTACAATGAGCAGTTCTTC. Translating gives CASSSRDSSYNEQFF.

V gene TRBV15 combines with J gene TRBJ2-5, with 10 bases identical to TRBD2. The J call may be wrong; the DNA end is better matched by TRBJ2-7. The germline CDR1 and CDR2 sequences are LNHNV and YYDKDF (reference sequence). This CDR3 is 15 amino acids long. CDR3 bases: TGTGCCACCAGCAGGTCTAGCGGGAGTGGGGTCGAGCAGTACTTC. It yields the protein CATSRSSGSGVEQYF.

The chain employs TRBV29-1 and TRBJ1-2; D may be TRBD1 (5 bases). CDR3 length: 12 amino acids. V lost 0 bases to trimming and J lost 7 bases, with 9 bases between them. CDR1 and CDR2 (germline): SQVTM, ANQGSEA. The CDR3 sequence is CSVEEQALGYTF. CDR3 coding DNA: TGCAGCGTTGAAGAACAGGCGCTTGGCTACACCTTC.

This clonotype appeared a few times. The gene calls are TRBV29-1 and TRBJ2-7, with a weak D call TRBD2 (7 bases). V lost 0 bases and J 6 bases, leaving 15 bases between the germline ends. This CDR3 has 14 amino acids. Germline CDR1 is SQVTM and CDR2 is ANQGSEA. For the CDR3, the DNA is TGCAGCGTTGAAGACCGGGGGGCAGGTCGCGAGCAGTACTTC. It translates to CSVEDRGAGREQYF.

About this clonotype: The junction differs from germline at one of its ends, possibly a read error. V and J are TRBV4-1 and TRBJ2-1; D uncertain. There are 15 residues in the CDR3. The germline CDR1 and CDR2 sequences are MGHRA and YSYEKL. The DNA for the CDR3 is TGCGCCAACAGCCAGTCGGGTCTCTCCTACAATGAGCAGTTCTTC. It translates to CANSQSGLSYNEQFF.

This chain links TRBV20-1 with TRBJ1-2; TRBD1 might be the D (6 bases). The CDR3 runs to 13 residues. The V gene's germline CDR1 is DFQATT and CDR2 SNEGSKA (reference sequence). V gave up 8 bases and J gave up 5 bases, with 18 bases separating them. Written as DNA, the CDR3 is TGCAGTACTTCAGAACAGGGTATTTATGGCTACACCTTC. Translated: CSTSEQGIYGYTF.

This chain connects TRBV12-3 or TRBV12-4 to TRBJ2-1; 8 bases fit TRBD2. The junction had 8 bases not matched to a gene; V was cut back by 7 bases and J by 3 bases. The CDR3 loop spans 15 amino acids. CDR3 residues: CASNPGTRYYNEQFF. The CDR3 DNA reads TGTGCCAGCAACCCCGGGACTAGATACTACAATGAGCAGTTCTTC.

V gene TRBV7-2 combines with J gene TRBJ1-1, with D perhaps TRBD1 (5 bases). CDR1 SGHTA and CDR2 FQGNSA come from the germline V gene. The CDR3 covers 13 residues. V was cut by 1 base and J by 9 bases, with 12 bases left in between. This chain's CDR3 is CASSLVLGGQAFF. The DNA for the CDR3 is TGTGCCAGCAGCTTAGTCCTCGGGGGTCAAGCTTTCTTT. The whole variable domain, filled in from reference TRBV7-2 and TRBJ1-1, reads GAGVSQSPSNKVTEKGKDVELRCDPISGHTALYWYRQSLGQGLEFLIYFQGNSAPDKSGLPSDRFSAERTGGSVSTLTIQRTQQEDSAVYLCASSLVLGGQAFFGQGTRLTVV.

This clonotype was counted between two and nine times. This rearrangement joins TRBV29-1 to TRBJ1-2; D might be TRBD1 (5 bases). V was cut by 7 bases and J by 5 bases, with 11 bases left in between. CDR1 is SQVTM, CDR2 ANQGSEA, per germline. The length of the CDR3 is 11 residues. The CDR3 region is CSGGTQYGYTF. The CDR3 DNA is TGCAGCGGTGGGACCCAGTATGGCTACACCTTC.

The V gene is TRBV4-1, the J gene TRBJ2-1, with D perhaps given as TRBD1 or TRBD2 (5 bases each). The V and J ends lost 4 bases and 11 bases respectively, with 15 bases between them. The CDR3 is 13 residues long. Germline values: CDR1 MGHRA, CDR2 YSYEKL. The CDR3 DNA sequence: TGCGCCAGCAGCCCTTGGGAGAGGACACAGCAGTTCTTC. This translates into CASSPWERTQQFF.

The rearrangement links TRBV30 to TRBJ2-7, with D tentatively TRBD2 (6 bases). The germline V gene has CDR1 GTSNPN and CDR2 SVGIG (reference sequence). Trimming took off 5 bases at V and 2 bases at J, with 13 bases between the two ends. The CDR3 covers 13 residues. CDR3 sequence (DNA): TGTGCCTGGGACCCCGCGGGGACCTACGAGCAGTACTTC. It encodes CAWDPAGTYEQYF.

The chain joins TRBV28 to TRBJ2-7; D remains unclear. With 2 bases removed from V and 2 bases from J, the gap between germline ends came to 10 bases. CDR1 is MDHEN and CDR2 is SYDVKM in the germline V gene. CDR3 length: 14 amino acids. CDR3: CASSLDDITYEQYF. The CDR3 bases are TGTGCCAGCAGTTTAGACGATATCACCTACGAGCAGTACTTC.

This clonotype was observed once. This chain connects TRBV21-1 to TRBJ1-2; TRBD1 is the table's D call and was not checked against the DNA. TRBV21-1 is an annotated pseudogene. CDR3 length: 13 residues. The DNA for the CDR3 is TGTGCCAGCAGCAAAGGGACAGTCCAAGGCTACACCTTC. This sequence encodes CASSKGTVQGYTF.

J is TRBJ2-5 and V is TRBV28, with D hard to call. Germline V CDR1 and CDR2: MDHEN, SYDVKM. The CDR3 loop spans 14 amino acids. The V gene lost 3 bases and the J gene lost 1 base, with 9 bases spanning the gap. For the CDR3, the DNA is TGTGCCAGCAGTTTCTCAGGACCCCAAGAGACCCAGTACTTC. Its protein is CASSFSGPQETQYF.